Sequencing of this T cell receptor (beta chain) was carried out in a study of T cells in Graves' hyperthyroidism and ophthalmopathy (dated by TCRdb to the late 2010s). Looking at the study overall: Peripheral blood was sampled at the time of initial diagnosis, prior to any treatment. To identify TCR V-J signatures that set the groups apart, the researchers used a discovery cohort of 100 or so patients, made up of 40 to 45 with Graves' ophthalmopathy and some 56 with stable Graves' hyperthyroidism. An independent validation cohort of under 20 hyperthyroidism patients and about 16 patients who later progressed to ophthalmopathy tested prospective prediction of ophthalmopathy. For training and testing, the 100 or so patients in the discovery cohort were randomly divided in a 7:3 ratio. In addition, the study compared T-cell repertoires in thyroid tissue and in blood from roughly six Graves' hyperthyroidism patients. Following sampling, methimazole starting at 30 mg daily was given to hyperthyroidism patients, and high-dose intravenous methylprednisolone was given to ophthalmopathy patients. According to the paper, TCR Vbeta CDR3 sequencing was carried out on 135 peripheral blood samples, which came from 40 to 45 ophthalmopathy, 80 or so hyperthyroidism and roughly 17 progressor patients.

Moderately to severely active disease, a Clinical Activity Score of at least 3, a NOSPECS grade of at least 4, and a duration under 3 months were present in ophthalmopathy patients. Any patient with an uncontrolled infection, another autoimmune disease, pregnancy or lactation was excluded. Diagnoses relied on clinical symptoms, serum thyroxine and TRAb, thyroid ultrasound and orbital computed tomography. PBMCs were isolated from 7.5 to 10 ml of fresh peripheral blood by Ficoll-Paque density gradient centrifugation. Total RNA was extracted using Trizol reagent, and RNA quality was assessed on an Agilent 2100 Bioanalyzer. Amplification of TCR beta CDR3 regions was carried out from RNA transcripts. For the first round of RT-PCR on the TCR CDR3, the HTBI primer set was used together with the Qiagen OneStep RT-PCR kit. Libraries were constructed in a second round of multiplex PCR, after which size selection and purification were carried out. The libraries were sequenced on an Illumina HiSeq2000 using paired-end 100 bp reads. In the source study's methods: SOAPnuke was used to process the raw data, throwing out any read that contained adapters or uncalled bases, had a mean Phred below 15, or lacked an exact constant-primer or identifier match. COPE v1.2.5 was used to merge high-quality paired reads, and clonotypes were defined as unique nucleotide sequences. Clonotypes were aligned to IMGT TRBV, TRBD and TRBJ reference segments using MiTCR v1.1. The analysis included only V-J combinations with a frequency above 0.0001, which together covered more than 99% of the repertoires. A TCS score was defined as the ratio of F50 (clonal expansion) to E x V (chaos), with BLOSUM62-based TCRdist applied between CDR3 peptides within each V-J. Welch's t-statistics and random forest reduced just over 500 V-J features to roughly 13, which were used in a naive Bayes classifier (R e1071). The raw public data were reprocessed by TCRdb itself: fastp quality trimming at Q25, MiXCR clonotype calling, in-frame beta chains only. Each entry merges the rows of one CDR3 protein and shows their most common DNA and genes. TCRdb assigned the V and J calls; the authors' analysis was not used. This sample has about half a million distinct CDR3 sequences in its table, and approximately 20% of those were observed once. The ten largest clones add up to approximately 50% of the sample.

Details on this clonotype: The clone's antigen remains unknown. Nothing much larger sits one base from this clone, and base qualities are not available.

What the authors observed across the whole study: A model built on a 13 V-J signature distinguished ophthalmopathy from stable hyperthyroidism, reaching 85% to 90% sensitivity and around 81% specificity in cross-validation and 80%/75% in testing. During validation, the model predicted progression to ophthalmopathy a median of approximately six months ahead of onset, with more than 55% sensitivity and 72% to 85% specificity. No statistical method was used to fix the sample size in advance, and group allocation was not hidden from the investigators. Most expanded thyroid clonotypes (frequency above 0.001) were also detected in blood, a finding suggesting that blood repertoires may reflect thyroid immune responses.

The CDR3 runs 14 residues from the cysteine to the phenylalanine. Only the CDR3 part of the read is kept: 42 bases, read in frame from the first base. CDR1 and CDR2 (MNHEY, SVGAGI) derive from the germline V gene. The germline V end is reduced by 2 bases and the J end by 5 bases; junction bases left unmatched: 5. This clonotype was sampled from a middle-aged man with Graves' ophthalmopathy. The chain is made from TRBV6-5 and TRBJ2-5; TRBD1 fits 7 bases in the junction. Specimen: blood. The CDR3 region reads CASSYRQGRETQYF. The DNA reads as follows: TGTGCCAGCAGTTACCGACAGGGAAGGGAGACCCAGTACTTC.